This T cell receptor beta chain comes out of a study of blood T cell repertoires in COVID-19. Overall study: The samples span acute and convalescent COVID-19 from the United States, Italy and Spain.

Original data processing: By means of reference gene primer amplification, nucleated cell counts were estimated. Sequenced by immunoSEQ multiplex PCR; TCRdb stores in-frame clones only, minus some. For V, J and clone size, that table is used; D and trimming come from the DNA. The repertoire holds roughly 200,000 clones, with about 90% as singletons. This study enrolled people aged 18 to 89 from 20 to 25 US geographic areas. Self-reported history from a screening survey and questionnaire set each donor's cohort. After removal of 6 bases from V and 0 bases from J, the junction contained 7 bases not matched to a gene. Germline-derived CDR1 and CDR2 are ENHRY and SYGVKD. CDR3 length: 15 amino acids.

The sequenced sample consisted of PBMCs or T cells enriched from blood (not recorded which). This chain links TRBV10-3 with TRBJ1-2; 7 positions match TRBD1. This TCR came from a woman in her 30s with acute COVID-19. CDR3 DNA: TGTGCCATCAGGGCCGGGACAGCGACTAACTATGGCTACACCTTC. It encodes CAIRAGTATNYGYTF.